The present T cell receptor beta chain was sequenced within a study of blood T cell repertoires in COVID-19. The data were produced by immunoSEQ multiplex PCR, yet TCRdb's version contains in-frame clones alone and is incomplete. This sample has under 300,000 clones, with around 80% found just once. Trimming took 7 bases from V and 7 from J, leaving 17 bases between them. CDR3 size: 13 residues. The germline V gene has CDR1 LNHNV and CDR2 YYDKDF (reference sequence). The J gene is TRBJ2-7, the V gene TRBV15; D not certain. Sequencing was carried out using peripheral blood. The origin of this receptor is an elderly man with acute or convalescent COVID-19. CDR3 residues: CATTAVGWSEQYF. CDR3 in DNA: TGTGCCACCACTGCGGTCGGTTGGAGTGAGCAGTACTTC.